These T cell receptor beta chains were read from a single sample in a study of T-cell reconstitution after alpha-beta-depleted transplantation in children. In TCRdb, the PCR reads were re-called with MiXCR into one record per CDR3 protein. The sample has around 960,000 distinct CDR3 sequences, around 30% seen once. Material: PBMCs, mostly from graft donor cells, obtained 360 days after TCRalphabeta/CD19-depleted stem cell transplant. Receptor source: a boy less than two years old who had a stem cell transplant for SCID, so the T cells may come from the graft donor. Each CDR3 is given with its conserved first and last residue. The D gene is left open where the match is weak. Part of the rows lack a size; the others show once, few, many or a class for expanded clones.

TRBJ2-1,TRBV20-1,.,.,CSARERQGLFQDEQFF,TGCAGTGCTAGAGAGAGACAGGGACTTTTTCAGGATGAGCAGTTCTTC
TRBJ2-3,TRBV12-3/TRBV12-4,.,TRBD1,CASSSYRGSLPGTDTQYF,TGTGCCAGCAGTTCTTACAGGGGTTCCCTCCCTGGCACAGATACGCAGTATTTT
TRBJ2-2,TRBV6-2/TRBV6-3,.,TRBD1,CAIGQGGGELFF,TGTGCCATCGGACAGGGCGGCGGGGAGCTGTTTTTT
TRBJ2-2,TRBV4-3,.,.,CASSQDGSNTGELFF,TGCGCCAGCAGCCAAGACGGGTCAAACACCGGGGAGCTGTTTTTT
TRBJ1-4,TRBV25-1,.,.,CASSESEEKLFF,TGTGCCAGCAGTGAATCGGAAGAAAAACTGTTTTTT
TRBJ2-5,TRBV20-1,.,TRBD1,CTSEQGARETQYF,TGCACCAGTGAGCAGGGGGCGCGTGAGACCCAGTACTTC
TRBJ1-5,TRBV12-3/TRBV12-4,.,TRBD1,CASRTTGDQPQHF,TGTGCCAGCAGGACGACAGGGGATCAGCCCCAGCATTTT
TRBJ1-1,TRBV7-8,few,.,CASSLPTDSLSTEAFF,TGTGCCAGCAGCCTCCCGACCGACAGCCTGAGCACTGAAGCTTTCTTT
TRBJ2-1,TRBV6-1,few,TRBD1,CASSPDRGRTYEQFF,TGTGCCAGCAGCCCGGACAGGGGGCGCACCTATGAGCAGTTCTTC
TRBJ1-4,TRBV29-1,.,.,CSVGGAFGRLFF,TGCAGCGTTGGTGGGGCTTTTGGGCGGCTGTTTTTT
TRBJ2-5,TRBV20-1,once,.,CSARAQEAGETQYF,TGCAGTGCTAGGGCCCAGGAGGCGGGCGAGACCCAGTACTTC
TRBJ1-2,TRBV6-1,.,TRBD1,CASRETDRGYGYTF,TGTGCCAGCAGGGAAACCGACAGGGGCTATGGCTACACCTTC
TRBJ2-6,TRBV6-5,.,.,CASSYAVGRVTGANVLTF,TGTGCCAGCAGTTACGCGGTCGGGCGAGTGACTGGGGCCAACGTGCTGACTTTC
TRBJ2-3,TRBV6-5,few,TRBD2,CASSYIAGGGTDTQYF,TGTGCCAGCAGTTACATTGCTGGGGGGGGCACAGATACGCAGTATTTT
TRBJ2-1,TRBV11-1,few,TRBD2,CASSLELGLAPTYNEQFF,TGTGCCAGCAGCTTAGAGCTGGGACTAGCCCCTACCTACAATGAGCAGTTCTTC
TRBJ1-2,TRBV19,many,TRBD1,CASSRDRDYGYTF,TGTGCCAGTAGTCGGGACAGGGATTATGGCTACACCTTC
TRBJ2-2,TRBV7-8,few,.,CASSRDLGELFF,TGTGCCAGCAGCCGTGACTTGGGGGAGCTGTTTTTT
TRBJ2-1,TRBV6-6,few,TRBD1,CASRGTGGRGNEQFF,TGTGCCAGCAGAGGTACAGGGGGCAGGGGCAATGAGCAGTTCTTC
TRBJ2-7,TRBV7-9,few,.,CASSRAGLYEQYF,TGTGCCAGCAGCCGGGCGGGGCTATACGAGCAGTACTTC
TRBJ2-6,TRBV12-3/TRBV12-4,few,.,CASSPWTGSGANVLTF,TGTGCCAGCAGTCCTTGGACGGGCTCTGGGGCCAACGTCCTGACTTTC
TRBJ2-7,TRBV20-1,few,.,CSAAPGTLYHEQYF,TGCAGTGCTGCCCCCGGGACACTTTACCACGAGCAGTACTTC
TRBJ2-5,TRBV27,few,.,CASKLARGETQYF,TGTGCCAGCAAGCTAGCAAGAGGGGAGACCCAGTACTTC
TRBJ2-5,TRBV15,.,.,CATSRDLLGGWETQYF,TGTGCCACCAGCAGAGATCTGTTGGGGGGCTGGGAGACCCAGTACTTC
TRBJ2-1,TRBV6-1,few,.,CASRIGLELGGQFF,TGTGCCAGCAGGATAGGACTCGAACTGGGGGGGCAGTTCTTC
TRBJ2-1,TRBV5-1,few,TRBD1,CASSFGQGRASGAF,TGCGCCAGCAGCTTCGGACAGGGCCGGGCCTCCGGGGCCTTC
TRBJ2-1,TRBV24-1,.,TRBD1,CATSDPGTGVDNEQFF,TGTGCCACCAGTGACCCCGGGACAGGGGTTGACAATGAGCAGTTCTTC
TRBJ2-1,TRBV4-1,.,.,CASSQEMGYNEQFF,TGCGCCAGCAGCCAAGAGATGGGTTACAATGAGCAGTTCTTC
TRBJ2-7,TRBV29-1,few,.,CSVDVGGAPYEQYF,TGCAGCGTTGATGTGGGGGGGGCACCCTACGAGCAGTACTTC
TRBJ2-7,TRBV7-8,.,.,CASTQGGLSSYEQYF,TGTGCCAGCACCCAAGGGGGGTTAAGCTCCTACGAGCAGTACTTC
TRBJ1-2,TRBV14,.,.,CASSQVFGLTYGYTF,TGTGCCAGCAGCCAAGTATTCGGCTTGACCTATGGCTACACCTTC
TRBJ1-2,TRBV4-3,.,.,CASSHRTERTYGYTF,TGCGCCAGCAGCCATAGGACAGAAAGGACCTATGGCTACACCTTC
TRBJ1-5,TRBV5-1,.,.,CASSLEGQGSQPQHF,TGCGCCAGCAGCTTGGAGGGGCAGGGGAGTCAGCCCCAGCATTTT
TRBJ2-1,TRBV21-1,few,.,CASSERTGTPNEQFF,TGTGCCAGCAGCGAAAGAACCGGGACACCCAATGAGCAGTTCTTC
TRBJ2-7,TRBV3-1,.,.,CASSHRGGVAYEQYF,TGTGCCAGCAGCCACCGTGGTGGAGTAGCCTACGAGCAGTACTTC
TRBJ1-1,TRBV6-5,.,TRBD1,CASSYRTGRMNTEAFF,TGTGCCAGCAGTTACCGGACAGGGAGGATGAACACTGAAGCTTTCTTT
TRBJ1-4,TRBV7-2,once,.,CASSLAPAGEEKLFF,TGTGCCAGCAGCTTAGCCCCCGCCGGGGAAGAAAAACTGTTTTTT
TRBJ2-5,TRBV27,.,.,CASRSWGETQYF,TGTGCCAGCAGGTCGTGGGGGGAGACCCAGTACTTC
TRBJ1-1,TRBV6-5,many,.,CASSYSGRTEAFF,TGTGCCAGCAGTTACTCGGGGCGGACTGAAGCTTTCTTT
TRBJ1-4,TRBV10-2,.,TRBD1,CASRLDRGGEKLFF,TGCGCCAGTCGCCTAGACAGGGGAGGAGAAAAACTGTTTTTT
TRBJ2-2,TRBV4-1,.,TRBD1,CASSQGIRQGATGELFF,TGCGCCAGCAGCCAAGGAATCAGACAGGGGGCCACCGGGGAGCTGTTTTTT
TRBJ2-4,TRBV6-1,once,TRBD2,CASRPTSGVAKNIQYF,TGTGCCAGCAGACCTACTAGCGGCGTAGCCAAAAACATTCAGTACTTC
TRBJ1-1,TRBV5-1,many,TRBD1,CASSLDRGRDTEAFF,TGCGCCAGCAGCTTGGACAGGGGAAGGGACACTGAAGCTTTCTTT